This T cell receptor (beta chain) was obtained from a study of beta chain features in type 1 diabetes. The entirety of the isolated RNA underwent reverse transcription, so expressed TCRB transcripts were sequenced. The table came from immunoSEQ multiplex PCR; TCRdb's copy has only in-frame clones and leaves some out. The table lists hundreds of thousands of clones, about a sixth of them singletons. This clone turned up a few times. Germline V gene lookup returns CDR1 SQVTM and CDR2 ANQGSEA. This CDR3 is built from 13 residues. Trimming took off 3 bases at V and 7 bases at J, with 12 bases between the two ends.

Input material: naive CD4+ T cells from blood. The gene calls are TRBV29-1 and TRBJ1-4; D is undetermined. The sequence came from a woman between 18 and 30 years old in good health. CDR3 nucleotides: TGCAGCGTTGATTTGGGTGGCGGTGAAAAACTGTTTTTT. Protein product: CSVDLGGGEKLFF.